This T cell receptor (beta chain) was documented in a study of cytomegalovirus exposure and HLA in healthy donors. General study findings and limits: Some V segments, including TRBV6-2 and TRBV6-3, were excluded as indistinguishable. In an earlier analysis, productive rearrangement rates for most beta V segments clustered near 87% or 30%. Researchers catalogued approximately 160 TCR beta chains as cytomegalovirus-associated.

In regard to this clone: The antigen is not known.

Germline loops: CDR1 MNHEY, CDR2 SMNVEV (reference sequence). The trim removed 8 bases at V and 5 bases at J, leaving 2 bases unmatched. This CDR3 contains 15 residues. The PCR was carried out with 60 Vbeta primers and 13 Jbeta primers. Using immunoSEQ multiplex PCR, the repertoire was profiled, and TCRdb retains in-frame clones only, with some absent. This sample has roughly 170,000 clones, with about three quarters found just once. The rearrangement joins TRBV27 to TRBJ2-2; 16 nucleotides line up with TRBD2. Specimen: PBMCs. The TCR originated in a female donor in good health and CMV-seronegative. The CDR3 sequence: CASGGLAGGTGELFF. In DNA form, the CDR3 reads TGTGCCAGCGGGGGACTAGCGGGAGGGACCGGGGAGCTGTTTTTT.